This entry lists 20 T cell receptor beta chains sequenced from one sample in a study of blood T cell repertoires in COVID-19. The table came from immunoSEQ multiplex PCR; TCRdb's copy has only in-frame clones and leaves some out. The sample has some 270,000 clones, roughly 80% seen once. The sample was peripheral blood. The receptors come from an older person with COVID-19, enrolled during active disease.

The rearrangement joins TRBV4-3 to TRBJ2-4; TRBD2 might be the D (7 bases). This CDR3 is 15 amino acids long. The germline V gene encodes CDR1 LGHNA and CDR2 YSLEER. V lost 1 base, J lost 7 bases, and 14 bases lay in between. CDR3 sequence (DNA): TGCGCCAGCAGCCAAGGAAAACAGGGAGGGAACATTCAGTACTTC. Translation: CASSQGKQGGNIQYF.

V gene TRBV28 combines with J gene TRBJ2-1; the D is unclear. Germline V gives CDR1 MDHEN, CDR2 SYDVKM. The CDR3 is made up of 14 amino acids. Between the trimmed V and J ends, which lost 2 bases and 6 bases, there was a span of 11 bases. The CDR3 DNA sequence: TGTGCCAGCAGTTTACAGACATTGTCCAATGAGCAGTTCTTC. It is translated as CASSLQTLSNEQFF. Supplemented by reference TRBV28 and TRBJ2-1, the full variable domain reads DVKVTQSSRYLVKRTGEKVFLECVQDMDHENMFWYRQDPGLGLRLIYFSYDVKMKEKGDIPEGYSVSREKKERFSLILESASTNQTSMYLCASSLQTLSNEQFFGPGTRLTVL.

V and J are TRBV4-2 and TRBJ1-2; 10 bases line up with TRBD1. J was trimmed by 1 base and V by 4 bases; bases with no gene match: 6. Germline values: CDR1 LGHNA, CDR2 YNFKEQ. This CDR3 region has 16 residues. The CDR3 nucleotides read TGTGCCAGCAGCCGCTCCGGACAGGGGGTTAACTATGGCTACACCTTC. It codes for CASSRSGQGVNYGYTF.

The V gene is TRBV19, the J gene TRBJ2-1, with TRBD1 matching over 7 bases. The CDR3 has 15 residues. Germline V gene sequence: CDR1 LNHDA, CDR2 SQIVND (reference sequence). The J segment lost 0 bases and the V segment lost 4 bases, leaving 3 bases of the junction unmatched. The CDR3 loop reads CASSTGQSSYNEQFF. The CDR3 coding sequence is TGTGCCAGTAGTACGGGACAGAGCTCCTACAATGAGCAGTTCTTC.

The gene calls are TRBV7-3 and TRBJ2-1, with 8 bases lining up with TRBD2. CDR1 is SGHTA, CDR2 FQGTGA, per germline. The CDR3 consists of 14 residues. J was trimmed by 5 bases and V by 5 bases; bases with no gene match: 5. CDR3: CASSPTGLDNEQFF. The DNA for the CDR3 is TGTGCCAGCAGCCCAACGGGACTAGACAATGAGCAGTTCTTC.

Of note for this clone: Other DNA sequences in the sample encode the same CDR3. The V gene is TRBV27, the J gene TRBJ2-7; D is ambiguous. V lost 4 bases and J lost 2, with 3 bases in between. Germline CDR1 MNHEY, CDR2 SMNVEV (reference sequence). This CDR3 has 11 amino acids. CDR3 amino acids: CASSSTYEQYF. CDR3 DNA sequence: TGTGCCAGCAGTTCCACCTACGAGCAGTACTTC.

The rearrangement uses TRBV5-1 and TRBJ1-2; 7 nucleotides line up with TRBD1. This CDR3 is 13 amino acids long. Germline-derived CDR1 and CDR2 are SGHRS and YFSETQ. V shed 5 bases, J shed 9 bases, and the junction held 10 bases outside the gene matches. DNA for the CDR3: TGCGCCAGCAGGCTCACAGGGGATGGGAGCTACACCTTC. It specifies CASRLTGDGSYTF.

This clone was seen a handful of times. The chain carries TRBV18 and TRBJ2-3; no reliable D call. This CDR3 contains 16 residues. Per germline, CDR1 KGHSH and CDR2 LQKENI. Between the trimmed V and J ends, which lost 3 bases and 0 bases, there was a span of 13 bases. The DNA of the CDR3 is TGTGCCAGCTCACCGGGCGCGAAGAGAAGCACAGATACGCAGTATTTT. Translation gives CASSPGAKRSTDTQYF.

This clone showed up just once. The chain employs TRBV5-1 and TRBJ2-7; 10 bases align to TRBD1. V lost 4 bases to trimming and J lost 5 bases; unmatched junction nucleotides: 3. From germline, CDR1 is SGHRS and CDR2 YFSETQ. CDR3 length equals 13 residues. The CDR3 sequence: CASSQGQGDEQYF. For the CDR3, the DNA is TGCGCCAGCAGCCAAGGACAGGGGGACGAGCAGTACTTC.

The chain combines TRBV11-2 with TRBJ1-1; D uncertain. V was cut by 3 bases and J by 1 base, with 9 bases left in between. The CDR3 runs to 14 residues. Germline V gene lookup returns CDR1 SGHAT and CDR2 FQNNGV. The chain's CDR3 is CASSFSGANTEAFF. CDR3 DNA sequence: TGTGCCAGCAGCTTCAGTGGTGCGAACACTGAAGCTTTCTTT.

The V gene is TRBV6-2 or TRBV6-3, the J gene TRBJ2-4, with a tentative D call TRBD2 (5 bases). Looked up from germline, CDR1 is MNHEY and CDR2 is SVGEGT. V gave up 2 bases and J gave up 9 bases, with 20 bases separating them. The CDR3 extends over 16 amino acids. CDR3 amino acids: CASSYGLEGVVGIQYF. Written as DNA, the CDR3 is TGTGCCAGCAGTTACGGTCTCGAGGGAGTGGTCGGCATTCAGTACTTC.

The chain uses TRBV24-1 and TRBJ1-5; 11 positions agree with TRBD1. The germline CDR1 and CDR2 sequences are KGHDR and SFDVKD. The CDR3 runs 16 residues. J lost 6 bases, V lost 3 bases, and 6 bases had no gene match. The CDR3 loop is CATSDVGQGVGQPQHF. Here the CDR3 DNA reads TGTGCCACCAGTGATGTGGGACAGGGGGTAGGTCAGCCCCAGCATTTT.

The count of this clone is one. The chain is built from TRBV2 and TRBJ2-2, with 7 bases aligning to TRBD1. Per the germline V gene, CDR1 is SNHLY and CDR2 is FYNNEI. After removal of 4 bases from V and 3 bases from J, the junction contained 5 bases not matched to a gene. The CDR3 covers 15 residues. The CDR3 nucleotides are TGTGCCAGCAGTGCCAGTAGGGGGCACACCGGGGAGCTGTTTTTT. This sequence encodes CASSASRGHTGELFF.

The DNA for the CDR3 is TGCAGCGTTTTGGGTACAGGGAAGGGGAACACTGAAGCTTTCTTT. It yields the protein CSVLGTGKGNTEAFF. J is TRBJ1-1 and V is TRBV29-1; D is perhaps TRBD1 (6 bases). V lost 5 bases and J 1 base, leaving 17 bases between the germline ends. Germline V CDR1 and CDR2: SQVTM, ANQGSEA. The CDR3 is 15 residues long.

This clone was found a few times. The rearrangement joins TRBV28 to TRBJ1-5; D unresolved. This CDR3 spans 13 amino acids. Trimming pared 10 bases from V and 0 bases from J, leaving 10 bases between. In germline, CDR1 is MDHEN, CDR2 SYDVKM. The CDR3 nucleotides read TGTGCCATCCTCGCTAATAGCAATCAGCCCCAGCATTTT. Amino acids: CAILANSNQPQHF. Full variable domain (rest looked up from reference TRBV28 and TRBJ1-5): DVKVTQSSRYLVKRTGEKVFLECVQDMDHENMFWYRQDPGLGLRLIYFSYDVKMKEKGDIPEGYSVSREKKERFSLILESASTNQTSMYLCAILANSNQPQHFGDGTRLSIL.

The CDR3 here is CASSSRQSPYGYTF. The DNA of the CDR3 is TGTGCCAGCAGCTCCAGACAAAGTCCCTATGGCTACACCTTC. The genes are TRBV2 and TRBJ1-2; no definite D call. Germline lookup yields CDR1 SNHLY and CDR2 FYNNEI. The CDR3 is made up of 14 amino acids. V lost 6 bases and J lost 4, with 15 bases in between.

In this sample, this clone turned up a few times. The rearrangement links TRBV29-1 to TRBJ1-1, with D possibly matching TRBD1 (6 bases). The germline V gene has CDR1 SQVTM and CDR2 ANQGSEA. The CDR3 is made up of 13 amino acids. Trimming removed 6 bases at V and 5 bases at J, with 16 bases between. The CDR3 coding sequence is TGCAGCGTCGCAGGGACAAGGGGAACTGAAGCTTTCTTT. This sequence encodes CSVAGTRGTEAFF.

The J gene is TRBJ2-3, the V gene TRBV5-1, with unresolved D. Deletions cut 0 bases from V and 2 bases from J, with 7 bases between. CDR3 size: 14 residues. From germline, CDR1 is SGHRS and CDR2 YFSETQ. In nucleotides, the CDR3 is TGCGCCAGCAGCTTGGGACTTCTCACAGATACGCAGTATTTT. This gives the protein CASSLGLLTDTQYF.

This chain joins TRBV5-6 and TRBJ2-1; no definite D call. Germline V gene sequence: CDR1 SGHDT, CDR2 YYEEEE. The ends were cut back, 0 bases at V and 15 bases at J, with 10 bases in the middle. The CDR3 length is 11 residues. The CDR3 sequence is CASSLDLVAFF. CDR3 nucleotide sequence: TGTGCCAGCAGCTTGGACTTAGTAGCGTTCTTC.

The chain uses TRBV5-8 and TRBJ1-6; 10 bases are shared with TRBD1. Germline V gene data show CDR1 as SGHTS and CDR2 as YDEGEE. The V and J ends lost 0 bases and 13 bases, in that order; junction bases with no gene match: 7. CDR3 size: 15 residues. The CDR3 here is CASSLERGQGFPLHF. The CDR3 DNA reads TGTGCCAGCAGCTTGGAACGGGGACAGGGGTTCCCCCTCCACTTT. Full variable domain (remainder filled in from reference TRBV5-8 and TRBJ1-6): EAGVTQSPTHLIKTRGQQATLRCSPISGHTSVYWYQQALGLGLQFLLWYDEGEERNRGNFPPRFSGRQFPNYSSELNVNALELEDSALYLCASSLERGQGFPLHFGNGTRLTVT.